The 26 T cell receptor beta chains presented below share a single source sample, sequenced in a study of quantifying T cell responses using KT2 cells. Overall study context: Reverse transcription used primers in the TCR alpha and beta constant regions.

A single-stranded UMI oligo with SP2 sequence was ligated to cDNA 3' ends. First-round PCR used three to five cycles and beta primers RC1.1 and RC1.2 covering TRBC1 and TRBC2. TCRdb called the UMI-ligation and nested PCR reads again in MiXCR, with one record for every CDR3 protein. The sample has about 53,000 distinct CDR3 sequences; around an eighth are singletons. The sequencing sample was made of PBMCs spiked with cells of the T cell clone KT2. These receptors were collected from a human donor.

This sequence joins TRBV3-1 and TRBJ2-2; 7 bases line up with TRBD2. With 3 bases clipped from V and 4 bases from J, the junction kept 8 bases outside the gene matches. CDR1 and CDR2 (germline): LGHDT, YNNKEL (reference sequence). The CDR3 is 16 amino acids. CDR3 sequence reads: CASSQMGGYGTGELFF. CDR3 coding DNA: TGTGCCAGCAGCCAGATGGGAGGGTACGGCACCGGGGAGCTGTTTTTT.

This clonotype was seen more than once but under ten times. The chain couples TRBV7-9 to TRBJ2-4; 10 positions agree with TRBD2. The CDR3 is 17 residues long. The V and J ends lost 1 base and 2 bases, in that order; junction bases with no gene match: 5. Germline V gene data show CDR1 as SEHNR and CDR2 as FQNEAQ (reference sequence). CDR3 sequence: CASSLGAGGPTKNIQYF. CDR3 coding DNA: TGTGCCAGCAGCTTAGGAGCGGGAGGGCCGACCAAAAACATTCAGTACTTC.

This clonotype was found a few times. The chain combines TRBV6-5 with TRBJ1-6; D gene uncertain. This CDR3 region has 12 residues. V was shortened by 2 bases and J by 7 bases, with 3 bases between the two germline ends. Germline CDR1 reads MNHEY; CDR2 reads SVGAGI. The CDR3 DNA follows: TGTGCCAGCAGTTACGGGAATTCACCCCTCCACTTT. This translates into CASSYGNSPLHF.

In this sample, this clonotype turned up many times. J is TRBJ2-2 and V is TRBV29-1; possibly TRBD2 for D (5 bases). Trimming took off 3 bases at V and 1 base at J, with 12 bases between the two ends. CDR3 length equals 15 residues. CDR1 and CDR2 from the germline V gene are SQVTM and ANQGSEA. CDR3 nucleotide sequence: TGCAGCGTTGATTCTGGGAGAGGGAACACCGGGGAGCTGTTTTTT. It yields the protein CSVDSGRGNTGELFF.

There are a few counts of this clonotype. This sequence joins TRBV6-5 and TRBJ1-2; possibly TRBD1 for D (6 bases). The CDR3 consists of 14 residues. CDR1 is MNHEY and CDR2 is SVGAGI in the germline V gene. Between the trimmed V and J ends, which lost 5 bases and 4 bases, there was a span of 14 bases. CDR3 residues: CASSPDSDFYGYTF. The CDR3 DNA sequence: TGTGCCAGCAGTCCGGACAGCGACTTCTATGGCTACACCTTC.

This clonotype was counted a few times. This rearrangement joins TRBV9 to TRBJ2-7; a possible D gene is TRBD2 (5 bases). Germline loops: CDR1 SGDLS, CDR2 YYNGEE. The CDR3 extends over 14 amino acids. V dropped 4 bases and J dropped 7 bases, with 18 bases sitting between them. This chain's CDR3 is CASSSRLEDWEQYF. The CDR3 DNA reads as TGTGCCAGCAGCTCCCGACTGGAGGATTGGGAGCAGTACTTC.

The CDR3 is CSVVYRGQSIEAFF. CDR3 in DNA: TGCAGCGTAGTCTACCGGGGACAGAGCATTGAAGCTTTCTTT. This rearrangement joins TRBV29-1 to TRBJ1-1; TRBD1 agrees at 7 bases. V trimming: 6 bases; J trimming: 7 bases; junction bases outside the gene matches: 14. The germline V gene has CDR1 SQVTM and CDR2 ANQGSEA. The CDR3 length is 14 residues.

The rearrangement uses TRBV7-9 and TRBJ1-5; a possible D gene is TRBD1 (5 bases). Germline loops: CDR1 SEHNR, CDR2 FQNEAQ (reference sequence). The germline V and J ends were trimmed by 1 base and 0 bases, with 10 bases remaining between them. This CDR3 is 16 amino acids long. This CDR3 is CASSLVGRDSNQPQHF. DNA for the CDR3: TGTGCCAGCAGCTTAGTCGGCAGGGATAGCAATCAGCCCCAGCATTTT.

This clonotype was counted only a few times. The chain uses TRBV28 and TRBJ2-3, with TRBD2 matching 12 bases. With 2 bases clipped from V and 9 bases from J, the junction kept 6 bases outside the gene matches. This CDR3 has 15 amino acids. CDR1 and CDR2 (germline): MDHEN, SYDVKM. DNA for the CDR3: TGTGCCAGCAGTTTAACGAGACTAGCGGGGGAAACGCAGTATTTT. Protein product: CASSLTRLAGETQYF.

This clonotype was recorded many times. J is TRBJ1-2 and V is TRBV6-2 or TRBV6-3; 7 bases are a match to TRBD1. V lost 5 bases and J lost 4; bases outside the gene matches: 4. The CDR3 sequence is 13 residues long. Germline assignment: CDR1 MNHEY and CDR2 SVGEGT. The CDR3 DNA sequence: TGTGCCAGCAGTGGACAGGTCAGCTATGGCTACACCTTC. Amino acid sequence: CASSGQVSYGYTF.

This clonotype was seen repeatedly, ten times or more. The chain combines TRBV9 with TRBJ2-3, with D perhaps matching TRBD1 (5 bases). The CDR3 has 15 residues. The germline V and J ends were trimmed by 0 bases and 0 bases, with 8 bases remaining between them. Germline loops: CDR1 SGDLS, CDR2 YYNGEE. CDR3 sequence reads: CASSVVSGSTDTQYF. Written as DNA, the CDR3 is TGTGCCAGCAGCGTAGTGTCAGGGAGCACAGATACGCAGTATTTT.

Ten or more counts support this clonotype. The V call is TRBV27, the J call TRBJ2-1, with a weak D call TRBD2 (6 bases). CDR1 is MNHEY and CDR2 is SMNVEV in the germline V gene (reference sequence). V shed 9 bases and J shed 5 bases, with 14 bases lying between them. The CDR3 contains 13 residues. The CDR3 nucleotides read TGTGCCAGTACTTTAGCGGACCACAATGAGCAGTTCTTC. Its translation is CASTLADHNEQFF.

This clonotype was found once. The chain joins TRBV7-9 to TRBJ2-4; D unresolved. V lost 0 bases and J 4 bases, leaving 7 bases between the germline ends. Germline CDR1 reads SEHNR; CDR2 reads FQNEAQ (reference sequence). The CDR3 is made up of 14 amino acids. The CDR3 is CASSLAGGKNIQYF. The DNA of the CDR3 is TGTGCCAGCAGCTTAGCGGGTGGAAAAAACATTCAGTACTTC.

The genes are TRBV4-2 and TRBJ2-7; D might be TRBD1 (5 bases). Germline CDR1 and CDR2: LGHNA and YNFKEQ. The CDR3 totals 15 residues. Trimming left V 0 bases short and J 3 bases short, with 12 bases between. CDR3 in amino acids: CASSQDQGISYEQYF. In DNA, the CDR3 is TGTGCCAGCAGCCAAGATCAGGGCATCAGCTACGAGCAGTACTTC.

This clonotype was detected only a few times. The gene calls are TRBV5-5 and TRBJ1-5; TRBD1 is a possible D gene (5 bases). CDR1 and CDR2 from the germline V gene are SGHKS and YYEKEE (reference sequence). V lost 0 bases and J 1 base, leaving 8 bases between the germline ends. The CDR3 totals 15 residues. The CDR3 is CASSLAGTSNQPQHF. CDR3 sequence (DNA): TGTGCCAGCAGCTTGGCTGGGACGAGCAATCAGCCCCAGCATTTT. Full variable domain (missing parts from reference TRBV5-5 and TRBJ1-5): DAGVTQSPTHLIKTRGQQVTLRCSPISGHKSVSWYQQVLGQGPQFIFQYYEKEERGRGNFPDRFSARQFPNYSSELNVNALLLGDSALYLCASSLAGTSNQPQHFGDGTRLSIL.

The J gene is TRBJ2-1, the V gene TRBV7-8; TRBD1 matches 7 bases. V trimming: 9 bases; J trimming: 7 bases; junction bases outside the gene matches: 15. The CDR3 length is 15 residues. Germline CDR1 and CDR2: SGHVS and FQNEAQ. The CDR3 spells CASTPPRTGLNEQFF. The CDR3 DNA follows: TGTGCCAGTACGCCACCCCGGACAGGTCTGAATGAGCAGTTCTTC.

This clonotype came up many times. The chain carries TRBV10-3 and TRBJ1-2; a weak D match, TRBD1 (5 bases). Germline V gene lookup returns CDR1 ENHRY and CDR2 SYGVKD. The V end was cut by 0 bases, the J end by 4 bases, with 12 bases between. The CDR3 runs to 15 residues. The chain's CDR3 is CAISESNTGVYGYTF. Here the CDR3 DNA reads TGTGCCATCAGTGAGTCTAACACAGGAGTCTATGGCTACACCTTC.

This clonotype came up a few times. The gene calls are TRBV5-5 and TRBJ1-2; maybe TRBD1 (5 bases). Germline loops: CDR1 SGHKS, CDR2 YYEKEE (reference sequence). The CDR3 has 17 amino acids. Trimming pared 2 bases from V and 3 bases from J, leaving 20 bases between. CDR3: CASSLLTGTPSHYGYTF. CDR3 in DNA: TGTGCCAGCAGCTTACTTACCGGGACCCCATCCCACTATGGCTACACCTTC. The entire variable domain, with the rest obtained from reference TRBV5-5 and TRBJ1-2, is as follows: DAGVTQSPTHLIKTRGQQVTLRCSPISGHKSVSWYQQVLGQGPQFIFQYYEKEERGRGNFPDRFSARQFPNYSSELNVNALLLGDSALYLCASSLLTGTPSHYGYTFGSGTRLTVV.

The CDR3 DNA sequence: TGTGCCAGCAGCCCAAGGGATCAGCCCCAGCATTTT. Translated, it gives CASSPRDQPQHF. This chain uses TRBV7-8 with TRBJ1-5; D call uncertain. Germline assignment: CDR1 SGHVS and CDR2 FQNEAQ. CDR3 length: 12 amino acids. Trimming pared 5 bases from V and 5 bases from J, leaving 7 bases between. The variable domain in full, with the rest retrieved from reference TRBV7-8 and TRBJ1-5, is GAGVSQSPRYKVAKRGQDVALRCDPISGHVSLFWYQQALGQGPEFLTYFQNEAQLDKSGLPSDRFFAERPEGSVSTLKIQRTQQEDSAVYLCASSPRDQPQHFGDGTRLSIL.

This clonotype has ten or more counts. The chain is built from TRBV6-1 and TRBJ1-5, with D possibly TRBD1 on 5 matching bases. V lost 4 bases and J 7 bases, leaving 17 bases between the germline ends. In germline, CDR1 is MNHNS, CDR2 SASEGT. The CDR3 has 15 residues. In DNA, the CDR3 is TGTGCCAGCAGTGCGTGGGGGACGGAGTTCCAGCCCCAGCATTTT. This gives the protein CASSAWGTEFQPQHF.

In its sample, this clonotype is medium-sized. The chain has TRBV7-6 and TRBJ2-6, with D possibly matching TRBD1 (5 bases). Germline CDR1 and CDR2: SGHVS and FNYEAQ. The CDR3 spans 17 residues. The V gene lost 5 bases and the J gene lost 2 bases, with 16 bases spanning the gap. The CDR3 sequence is CASSASPSGTGANVLTF. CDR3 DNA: TGTGCCAGCAGCGCTTCTCCCTCAGGGACTGGGGCCAACGTCCTGACTTTC.

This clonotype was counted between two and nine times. CDR3 bases: TGTGCCAGCAGCTGGGACCGCACAGATACGCAGTATTTT. Its protein is CASSWDRTDTQYF. The chain carries TRBV7-9 and TRBJ2-3; the D call may be TRBD1 or TRBD2 (5 bases each). The germline V gene encodes CDR1 SEHNR and CDR2 FQNEAQ (reference sequence). The CDR3 is 13 amino acids. Trimming left V 4 bases short and J 1 base short, with 6 bases between. The full variable domain, in which reference TRBV7-9 and TRBJ2-3 provide the parts outside the CDR3, is DTGVSQNPRHKITKRGQNVTFRCDPISEHNRLYWYRQTLGQGPEFLTYFQNEAQLEKSRLLSDRFSAERPKGSFSTLEIQRTEQGDSAMYLCASSWDRTDTQYFGPGTRLTVL.

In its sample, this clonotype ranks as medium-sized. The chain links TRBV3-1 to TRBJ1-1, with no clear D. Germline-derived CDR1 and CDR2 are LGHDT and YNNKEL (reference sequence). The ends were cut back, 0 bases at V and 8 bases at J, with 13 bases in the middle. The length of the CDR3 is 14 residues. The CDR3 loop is CASSQEVRGSEAFF. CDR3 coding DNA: TGTGCCAGCAGCCAAGAAGTTCGGGGATCCGAAGCTTTCTTT.

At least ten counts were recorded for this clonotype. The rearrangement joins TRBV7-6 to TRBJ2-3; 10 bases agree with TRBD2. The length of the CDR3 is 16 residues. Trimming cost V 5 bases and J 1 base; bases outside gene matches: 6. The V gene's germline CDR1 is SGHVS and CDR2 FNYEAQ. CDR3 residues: CASSHRLAGGTDTQYF. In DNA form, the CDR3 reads TGTGCCAGCAGCCACAGGCTAGCGGGGGGCACAGATACGCAGTATTTT.

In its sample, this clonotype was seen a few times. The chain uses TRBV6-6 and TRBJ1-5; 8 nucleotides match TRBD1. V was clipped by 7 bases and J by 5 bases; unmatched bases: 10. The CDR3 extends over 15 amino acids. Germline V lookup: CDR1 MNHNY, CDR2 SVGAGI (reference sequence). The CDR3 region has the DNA TGTGCCAGCACCCAATCGGGGACAGGTTATCAGCCCCAGCATTTT. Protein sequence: CASTQSGTGYQPQHF.

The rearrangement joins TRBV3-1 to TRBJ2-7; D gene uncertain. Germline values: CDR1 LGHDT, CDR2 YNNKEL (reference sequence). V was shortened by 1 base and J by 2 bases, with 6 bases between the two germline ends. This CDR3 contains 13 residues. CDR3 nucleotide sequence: TGTGCCAGCAGCCAAGGAGCAACCTACGAGCAGTACTTC. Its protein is CASSQGATYEQYF.